This T cell receptor (beta chain) was observed in a study of T cell responses to AZD1222 COVID-19 vaccine. Study summary: Recipients boosted at about 4 weeks or about 12 weeks are pooled. General observations from the study: Variant regions that are unmutated are reportedly the target of nearly half of spike-specific TCRs. Baseline serostatus was positive in only six AZD1222 recipients.

This CDR3 spans 15 amino acids. Trimming cost V 2 bases and J 4 bases; bases outside gene matches: 5. CDR1 and CDR2 (germline): WSHSY, SAAADI. The method was immunoSEQ multiplex PCR; TCRdb's version includes in-frame clones alone and lacks a portion of them. The table lists about 140,000 clones, around 90% of them singletons. For this clone: Its target is not known.

This receptor was identified in an adult in good health. The sequencing used peripheral blood, collected on day 0 of AZD1222 vaccination. The chain joins TRBV10-2 to TRBJ1-5, with TRBD1 matching over 7 bases. The CDR3 protein is CASSEPDRINQPQHF. In nucleotides, the CDR3 is TGCGCCAGCAGTGAGCCGGACAGGATAAATCAGCCCCAGCATTTT.